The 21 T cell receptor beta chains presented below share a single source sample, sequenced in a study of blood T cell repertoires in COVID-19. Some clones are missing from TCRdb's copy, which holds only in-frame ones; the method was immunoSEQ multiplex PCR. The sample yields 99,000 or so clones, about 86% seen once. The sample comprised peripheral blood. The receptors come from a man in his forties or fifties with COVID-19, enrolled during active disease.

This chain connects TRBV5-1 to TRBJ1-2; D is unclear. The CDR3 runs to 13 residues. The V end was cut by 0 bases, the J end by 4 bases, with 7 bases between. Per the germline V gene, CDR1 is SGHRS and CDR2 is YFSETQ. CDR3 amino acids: CASSLDRGYGYTF. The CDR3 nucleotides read TGCGCCAGCAGCTTGGACCGGGGCTATGGCTACACCTTC.

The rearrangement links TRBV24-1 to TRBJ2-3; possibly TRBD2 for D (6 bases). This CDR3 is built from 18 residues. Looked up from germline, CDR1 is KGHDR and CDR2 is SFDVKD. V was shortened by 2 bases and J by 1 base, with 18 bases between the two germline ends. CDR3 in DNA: TGTGCCACCAGTGATTCCCGGGGGAGAAGTGATGGCACAGATACGCAGTATTTT. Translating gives CATSDSRGRSDGTDTQYF.

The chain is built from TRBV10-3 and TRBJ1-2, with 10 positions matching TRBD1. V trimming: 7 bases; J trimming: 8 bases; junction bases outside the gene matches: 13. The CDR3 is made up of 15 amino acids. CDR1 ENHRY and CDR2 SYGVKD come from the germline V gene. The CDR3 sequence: CAINSPGTGVQGYTF. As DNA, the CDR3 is TGTGCCATCAATTCCCCCGGGACAGGGGTACAAGGCTACACCTTC.

The CDR3 nucleotides read TGTGCCAGCAGCTCGGCAGGGGGCTTTAGTAATGAAAAACTGTTTTTT. It translates to CASSSAGGFSNEKLFF. The chain links TRBV7-8 to TRBJ1-4, with 8 bases lining up with TRBD1. With 4 bases clipped from V and 4 bases from J, the junction kept 8 bases outside the gene matches. The CDR3 contains 16 residues. Germline V gene lookup returns CDR1 SGHVS and CDR2 FQNEAQ. The full variable domain, rest sourced from reference TRBV7-8 and TRBJ1-4, is GAGVSQSPRYKVAKRGQDVALRCDPISGHVSLFWYQQALGQGPEFLTYFQNEAQLDKSGLPSDRFFAERPEGSVSTLKIQRTQQEDSAVYLCASSSAGGFSNEKLFFGSGTQLSVL.

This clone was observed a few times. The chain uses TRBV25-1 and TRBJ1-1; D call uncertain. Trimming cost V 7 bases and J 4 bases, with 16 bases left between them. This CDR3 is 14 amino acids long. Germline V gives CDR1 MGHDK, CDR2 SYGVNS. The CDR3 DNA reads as TGTGCCAGCACAGTGGAGGGTCTCGGCACTGAAGCTTTCTTT. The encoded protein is CASTVEGLGTEAFF.

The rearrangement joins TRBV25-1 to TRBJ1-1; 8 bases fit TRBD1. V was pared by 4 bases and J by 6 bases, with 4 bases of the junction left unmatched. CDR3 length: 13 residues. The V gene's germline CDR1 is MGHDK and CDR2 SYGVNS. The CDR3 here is CASSVAGGPEAFF. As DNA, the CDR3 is TGTGCCAGCAGTGTGGCAGGGGGCCCTGAAGCTTTCTTT.

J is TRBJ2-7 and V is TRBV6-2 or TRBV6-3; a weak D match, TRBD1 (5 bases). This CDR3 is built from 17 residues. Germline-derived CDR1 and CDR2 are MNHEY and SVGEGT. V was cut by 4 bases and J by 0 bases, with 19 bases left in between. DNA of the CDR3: TGTGCCAGCAGTTCAACCCGAGAGACAGCATTCTCCTACGAGCAGTACTTC. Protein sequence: CASSSTRETAFSYEQYF.

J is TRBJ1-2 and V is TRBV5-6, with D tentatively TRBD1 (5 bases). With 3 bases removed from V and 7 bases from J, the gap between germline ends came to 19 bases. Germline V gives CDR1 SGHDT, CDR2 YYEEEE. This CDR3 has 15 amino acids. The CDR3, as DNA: TGTGCCAGCAGCTGGCCGTGGGGGGATAAGGGTGGCTACACCTTC. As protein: CASSWPWGDKGGYTF.

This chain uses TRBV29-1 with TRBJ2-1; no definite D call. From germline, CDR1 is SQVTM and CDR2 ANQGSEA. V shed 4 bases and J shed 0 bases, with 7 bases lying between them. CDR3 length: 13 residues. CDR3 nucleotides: TGCAGCGTTGCCTCCGTCTCCTACAATGAGCAGTTCTTC. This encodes CSVASVSYNEQFF.

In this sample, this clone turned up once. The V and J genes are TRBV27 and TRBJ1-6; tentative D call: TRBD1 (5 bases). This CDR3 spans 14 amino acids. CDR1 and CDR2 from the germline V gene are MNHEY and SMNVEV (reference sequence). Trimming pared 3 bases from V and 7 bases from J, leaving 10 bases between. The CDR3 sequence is CASSLAGKNSPLHF. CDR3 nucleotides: TGTGCCAGCAGTTTGGCAGGGAAAAATTCACCCCTCCACTTT.

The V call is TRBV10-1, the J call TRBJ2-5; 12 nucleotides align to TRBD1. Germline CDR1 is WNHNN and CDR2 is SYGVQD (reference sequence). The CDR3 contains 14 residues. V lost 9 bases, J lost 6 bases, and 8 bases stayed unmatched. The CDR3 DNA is TGCGCCAGAACCGGGACAGGGGGCGCGAAGACCCAGTACTTC. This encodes CARTGTGGAKTQYF.

The CDR3 spells CASSQNPLAGAYEQYF. DNA for the CDR3: TGTGCCAGCAGCCAAAACCCCCTAGCGGGGGCCTACGAGCAGTACTTC. The rearrangement uses TRBV3-1 (or the pseudogene TRBV3-2) and TRBJ2-7; 10 nucleotides line up with TRBD2. V was pared by 2 bases and J by 2 bases, with 6 bases of the junction left unmatched. In germline, CDR1 is LGHDT, CDR2 YNNKEL (reference sequence). This CDR3 has 16 amino acids.

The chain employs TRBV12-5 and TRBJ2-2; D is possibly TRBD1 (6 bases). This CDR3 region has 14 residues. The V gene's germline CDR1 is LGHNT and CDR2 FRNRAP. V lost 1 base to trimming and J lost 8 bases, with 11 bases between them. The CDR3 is CASGLALTGGELFF. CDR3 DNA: TGTGCTAGTGGTTTGGCCCTAACAGGGGGGGAGCTGTTTTTT.

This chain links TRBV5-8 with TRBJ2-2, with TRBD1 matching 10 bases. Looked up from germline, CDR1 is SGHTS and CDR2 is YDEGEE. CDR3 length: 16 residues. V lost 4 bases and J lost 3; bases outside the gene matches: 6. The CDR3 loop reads CASSISGTGDTGELFF. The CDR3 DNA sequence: TGTGCCAGCAGCATTTCCGGGACAGGGGACACCGGGGAGCTGTTTTTT. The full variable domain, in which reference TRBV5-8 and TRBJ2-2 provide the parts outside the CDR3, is EAGVTQSPTHLIKTRGQQATLRCSPISGHTSVYWYQQALGLGLQFLLWYDEGEERNRGNFPPRFSGRQFPNYSSELNVNALELEDSALYLCASSISGTGDTGELFFGEGSRLTVL.

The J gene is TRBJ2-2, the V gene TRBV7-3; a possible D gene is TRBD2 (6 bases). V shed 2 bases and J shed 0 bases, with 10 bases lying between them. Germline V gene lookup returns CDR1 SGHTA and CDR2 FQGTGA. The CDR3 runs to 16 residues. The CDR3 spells CASSLRGGPNTGELFF. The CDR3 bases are TGTGCCAGCAGCTTACGGGGAGGCCCGAACACCGGGGAGCTGTTTTTT.

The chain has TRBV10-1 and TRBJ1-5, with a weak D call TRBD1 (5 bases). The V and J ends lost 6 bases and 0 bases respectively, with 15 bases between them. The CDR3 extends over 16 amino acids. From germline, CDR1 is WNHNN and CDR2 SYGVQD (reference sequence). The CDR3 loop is CASSETGKYSNQPQHF. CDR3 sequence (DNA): TGCGCCAGCAGCGAAACAGGAAAATATAGCAATCAGCCCCAGCATTTT.

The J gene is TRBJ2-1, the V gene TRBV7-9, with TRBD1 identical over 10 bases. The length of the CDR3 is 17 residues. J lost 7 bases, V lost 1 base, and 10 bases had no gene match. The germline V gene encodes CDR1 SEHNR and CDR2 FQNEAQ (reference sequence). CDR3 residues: CASSLGLRTGGGNEQFF. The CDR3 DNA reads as TGTGCCAGCAGCTTAGGCCTTCGGACAGGGGGTGGGAATGAGCAGTTCTTC.

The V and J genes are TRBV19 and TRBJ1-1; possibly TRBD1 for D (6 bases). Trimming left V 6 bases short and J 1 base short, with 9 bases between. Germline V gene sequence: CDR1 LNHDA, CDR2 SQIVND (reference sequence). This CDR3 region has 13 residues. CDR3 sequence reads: CASSRTANTEAFF. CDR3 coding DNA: TGTGCCAGTAGCCGGACAGCGAACACTGAAGCTTTCTTT.

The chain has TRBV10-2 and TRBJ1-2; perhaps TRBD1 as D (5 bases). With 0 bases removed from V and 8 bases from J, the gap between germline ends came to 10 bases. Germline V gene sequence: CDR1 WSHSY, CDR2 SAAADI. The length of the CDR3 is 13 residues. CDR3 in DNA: TGCGCCAGCAGTGAGTCGCGACGGGGGGGCTACACCTTC. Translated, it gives CASSESRRGGYTF.

CDR3 sequence (DNA): TGTGCCAGCAGCCCAGTTAGAGGGACTAGGAGAACCGGGGAGCTGTTTTTT. This encodes CASSPVRGTRRTGELFF. The genes are TRBV9 and TRBJ2-2, with 8 bases aligning to TRBD2. Per germline, CDR1 SGDLS and CDR2 YYNGEE. CDR3 size: 17 residues. J lost 5 bases, V lost 4 bases, and 13 bases had no gene match.

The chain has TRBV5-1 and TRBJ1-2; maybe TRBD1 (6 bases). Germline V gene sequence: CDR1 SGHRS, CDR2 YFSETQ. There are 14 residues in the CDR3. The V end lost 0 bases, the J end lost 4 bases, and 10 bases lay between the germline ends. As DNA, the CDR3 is TGCGCCAGCAGCTTGGCCTTACAGGGCTATGGCTACACCTTC. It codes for CASSLALQGYGYTF.